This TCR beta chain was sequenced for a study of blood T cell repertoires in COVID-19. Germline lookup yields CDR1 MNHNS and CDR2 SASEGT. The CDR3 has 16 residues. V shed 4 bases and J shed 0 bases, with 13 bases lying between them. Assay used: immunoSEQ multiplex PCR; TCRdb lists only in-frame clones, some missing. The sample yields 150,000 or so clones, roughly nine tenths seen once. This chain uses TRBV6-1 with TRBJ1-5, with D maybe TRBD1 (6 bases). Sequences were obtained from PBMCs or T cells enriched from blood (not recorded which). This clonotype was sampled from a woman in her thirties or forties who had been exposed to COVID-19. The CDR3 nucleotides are TGTGCCAGCAGTGCCCGACAGGCCAATAGCAATCAGCCCCAGCATTTT. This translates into CASSARQANSNQPQHF.